Detailed here is one T cell receptor (beta chain). Its antigen remains unidentified. V dropped 2 bases and J dropped 4 bases, with 11 bases sitting between them. The length of the CDR3 is 13 residues. The germline CDR1 and CDR2 sequences are DFQATT and SNEGSKA (reference sequence). The sample originates from a study of early T cells in non-severe SARS-CoV-2 infection. Study-level results: There was a bias toward anti-spike CD8 responses in VDJdb matching, which missed private and CD4 specificities.

TCRdb reanalysed the 5' RACE reads using MiXCR and keeps one entry per CDR3 protein. The table includes roughly 52,000 distinct CDR3 sequences, around 6.6% detected once. Material: whole blood, obtained at baseline. V gene TRBV20-1 combines with J gene TRBJ2-5; possible D gene TRBD1, 7 bases. This clonotype was obtained from an adult who was a healthcare worker with PCR-confirmed SARS-CoV-2 infection or an uninfected control (not recorded which). The CDR3 coding sequence is TGCAGTGCTAGAAGACAGGGACTAGAGACCCAGTACTTC. Encoded protein: CSARRQGLETQYF.